The 17 T cell receptor beta chains reported below all come from one sample, sequenced in a study of type 1 regulatory T cells. TCRdb reanalysed the reads using MiXCR and keeps one entry per CDR3 protein. Among about 62,000 distinct CDR3 sequences listed, 55% to 65% were seen once. No antigen is known for these receptors. The sequencing sample was made of cultured non-Tr1 T cells, either the whole culture or a sorted T cell fraction (not recorded which). The receptors here all came from a human donor in good health.

CDR3 nucleotide sequence: TGTGCCAGCAGCCAAGATAACCTACCCACCGGGGAGCTGTTTTTT. This encodes CASSQDNLPTGELFF. The V and J genes are TRBV3-1 and TRBJ2-2; the D is unclear. Germline assignment: CDR1 LGHDT and CDR2 YNNKEL (reference sequence). The V end was cut by 0 bases, the J end by 4 bases, with 9 bases between. The CDR3 covers 15 residues. Together with reference TRBV3-1 and TRBJ2-2, the CDR3 gives the full variable domain: DTAVSQTPKYLVTQMGNDKSIKCEQNLGHDTMYWYKQDSKKFLKIMFSYNNKELIINETVPNRFSPKSPDKAHLNLHINSLELGDSAVYFCASSQDNLPTGELFFGEGSRLTVL.

This sequence joins TRBV5-4 and TRBJ2-3, with unresolved D. From germline, CDR1 is SGHNT and CDR2 YYREEE (reference sequence). The CDR3 consists of 13 residues. V was clipped by 2 bases and J by 4 bases, with 8 bases between them. The CDR3 is CASSFMPSDTQYF. The CDR3 DNA follows: TGTGCCAGCAGCTTTATGCCTTCAGATACGCAGTATTTT.

About this clonotype itself: Its ends do not fully match the called genes, so a read error is possible. This chain joins TRBV4-1 and TRBJ2-1; 12 bases fit TRBD2. The CDR3 is made up of 16 amino acids. Germline V gene data show CDR1 as MGHRA and CDR2 as YSYEKL. The CDR3 loop reads CASSQWTSGNEHEQFF. CDR3 DNA: TGTGCCAGCAGCCAATGGACTAGCGGGAATGAACATGAGCAGTTCTTC.

The gene calls are TRBV9 and TRBJ2-5, with D possibly TRBD2 on 6 matching bases. The CDR3 length is 14 residues. The germline gives CDR1 SGDLS, CDR2 YYNGEE. Trimming removed 4 bases at V and 1 base at J, with 11 bases between. The CDR3 region is CASSSGVGQETQYF. DNA of the CDR3: TGTGCCAGCAGCTCGGGAGTGGGCCAAGAGACCCAGTACTTC.

The CDR3: CASSSISETQYF. The CDR3 bases are TGTGCCAGCAGCTCCATCTCCGAGACCCAGTACTTC. This rearrangement joins TRBV7-2 to TRBJ2-5; D call uncertain. The V gene's germline CDR1 is SGHTA and CDR2 FQGNSA. The V end lost 4 bases, the J end lost 5 bases, and 8 bases lay between the germline ends. The length of the CDR3 is 12 residues. The complete variable domain, with remaining parts taken from reference TRBV7-2 and TRBJ2-5, reads GAGVSQSPSNKVTEKGKDVELRCDPISGHTALYWYRQSLGQGLEFLIYFQGNSAPDKSGLPSDRFSAERTGGSVSTLTIQRTQQEDSAVYLCASSSISETQYFGPGTRLLVL.

The CDR3 DNA reads TGTGCCAGCAGTTCGGAGGGACTAGCGGGAGGGCAACACAATGAGCAGTTCTTC. Translating it yields CASSSEGLAGGQHNEQFF. The rearrangement uses TRBV6-1 and TRBJ2-1; 16 bases are shared with TRBD2. V was clipped by 5 bases and J by 5 bases; unmatched bases: 9. Looked up from germline, CDR1 is MNHNS and CDR2 is SASEGT. This CDR3 has 18 amino acids.

By its share, this clonotype is medium-sized (0.01 to 0.1%). The chain recombines TRBV7-9 with TRBJ1-1; a weak D match, TRBD1 (6 bases). The germline V gene has CDR1 SEHNR and CDR2 FQNEAQ (reference sequence). The CDR3 is 14 amino acids. V was pared by 5 bases and J by 6 bases, with 16 bases between. In nucleotides, the CDR3 is TGTGCCAGCAGCACCGAGGGGGTGGGGGCTGAAGCTTTCTTT. This encodes CASSTEGVGAEAFF.

In this sample, this clonotype turned up a few times. This chain uses TRBV20-1 with TRBJ2-1, with a tentative D call TRBD2 (5 bases). Trimming pared 5 bases from V and 3 bases from J, leaving 17 bases between. Germline V gene lookup returns CDR1 DFQATT and CDR2 SNEGSKA (reference sequence). The CDR3 length is 15 residues. The CDR3 loop is CSAPPYGRDYNEQFF. CDR3 nucleotide sequence: TGCAGTGCTCCACCTTACGGACGGGACTACAATGAGCAGTTCTTC.

The V call is TRBV5-5, the J call TRBJ2-1, with D perhaps TRBD2 (6 bases). Germline assignment: CDR1 SGHKS and CDR2 YYEKEE (reference sequence). V dropped 3 bases and J dropped 0 bases, with 13 bases sitting between them. The CDR3 spans 16 residues. CDR3 residues: CASSSLTGDSYNEQFF. The CDR3 nucleotides are TGTGCCAGCAGCTCTCTTACGGGAGACTCCTACAATGAGCAGTTCTTC.

This clonotype was detected only a few times. V and J are TRBV7-3 and TRBJ2-3; a possible D gene is TRBD2 (5 bases). The CDR3 loop spans 14 amino acids. The ends were cut back, 5 bases at V and 3 bases at J, with 12 bases in the middle. The germline V gene has CDR1 SGHTA and CDR2 FQGTGA. CDR3 loop: CASSPLSGTDTQYF. For the CDR3, the DNA is TGTGCCAGCAGCCCGCTCTCGGGGACAGATACGCAGTATTTT.

The chain employs TRBV28 and TRBJ2-7, with D possibly being TRBD1 (6 bases). The CDR3 spans 12 residues. V was shortened by 6 bases and J by 6 bases, with 12 bases between the two germline ends. CDR1 MDHEN and CDR2 SYDVKM come from the germline V gene. CDR3 sequence (DNA): TGTGCCAGCAGGGGGACACCCATCGAGCAGTACTTC. Residues: CASRGTPIEQYF.

J is TRBJ2-1 and V is TRBV5-1; 14 nucleotides agree with TRBD2. Germline V gives CDR1 SGHRS, CDR2 YFSETQ. V lost 3 bases and J lost 9; bases outside the gene matches: 8. The CDR3 consists of 16 residues. CDR3: CASSWDPGLAGAEQFF. The DNA of the CDR3 is TGCGCCAGCAGCTGGGATCCGGGACTAGCGGGAGCTGAGCAGTTCTTC.

The J gene is TRBJ2-1, the V gene TRBV27, with 9 positions matching TRBD2. Trimming took 4 bases from V and 7 from J; bases not matched to a gene: 5. The CDR3 spans 14 residues. Germline CDR1 is MNHEY and CDR2 is SMNVEV (reference sequence). CDR3 sequence (DNA): TGTGCCAGCAGTTACCTAGCGGGACGGAATGAGCAGTTCTTC. Amino acids: CASSYLAGRNEQFF.

The chain carries TRBV27 and TRBJ2-7, with 8 bases aligning to TRBD2. Germline V gives CDR1 MNHEY, CDR2 SMNVEV (reference sequence). After removal of 4 bases from V and 3 bases from J, the junction contained 8 bases not matched to a gene. The CDR3 loop spans 15 amino acids. In nucleotides, the CDR3 is TGTGCCAGCAGTTGGCGCGGGGGGCGCATCTACGAGCAGTACTTC. Translation: CASSWRGGRIYEQYF.

V is TRBV7-9 and J is TRBJ2-7; D assignment may be TRBD1 or TRBD2 (5 bases each). Germline V gene lookup returns CDR1 SEHNR and CDR2 FQNEAQ (reference sequence). The CDR3 covers 15 residues. Deletions cut 5 bases from V and 7 bases from J, with 21 bases between. The CDR3 nucleotides read TGTGCCAGCAGCAGCCAGGACATCCGATGGGGGGAGCAGTACTTC. It translates to CASSSQDIRWGEQYF.

This clonotype was seen just once. The chain couples TRBV20-1 to TRBJ2-1, with 7 bases that match TRBD2. CDR3 length equals 16 residues. Germline V CDR1 and CDR2: DFQATT, SNEGSKA (reference sequence). Unmatched junction bases numbered 15, after V lost 5 bases and J lost 5 bases. CDR3 sequence: CSAPPIGGRVDNEQFF. The DNA of the CDR3 is TGCAGTGCTCCCCCCATCGGCGGGAGAGTGGACAATGAGCAGTTCTTC.

This clonotype was picked up a small number of times. The chain is built from TRBV3-1 and TRBJ2-7, with D hard to call. Between the trimmed V and J ends, which lost 1 base and 5 bases, there was a span of 9 bases. The CDR3 sequence is 13 residues long. Germline V lookup: CDR1 LGHDT, CDR2 YNNKEL (reference sequence). The CDR3 DNA reads as TGTGCCAGCAGCCAAGTGACGCCTGACGAGCAGTACTTC. Its translation: CASSQVTPDEQYF.